This TCR beta chain was captured by sequencing in a study of T cell changes during pregnancy in multiple sclerosis. TCRdb's copy holds only in-frame clones and misses some; the assay was immunoSEQ multiplex PCR. The table includes just under 80,000 clones, about 93% detected once. The sequence came from a female donor with multiple sclerosis, enrolled in a pregnancy study. Sequenced here: peripheral blood, sampled in the first trimester of pregnancy.

The CDR3 DNA is TGTGCCTGGAGTGTACAGTGGGACGGCGGGGGTTACACCGGGGAGCTGTTTTTT. Its translation: CAWSVQWDGGGYTGELFF. The rearrangement uses TRBV30 and TRBJ2-2, with 7 bases lining up with TRBD2. V lost 0 bases and J lost 3; bases outside the gene matches: 13. The CDR3 length is 18 residues. CDR1 is GTSNPN, CDR2 SVGIG, per germline (reference sequence).